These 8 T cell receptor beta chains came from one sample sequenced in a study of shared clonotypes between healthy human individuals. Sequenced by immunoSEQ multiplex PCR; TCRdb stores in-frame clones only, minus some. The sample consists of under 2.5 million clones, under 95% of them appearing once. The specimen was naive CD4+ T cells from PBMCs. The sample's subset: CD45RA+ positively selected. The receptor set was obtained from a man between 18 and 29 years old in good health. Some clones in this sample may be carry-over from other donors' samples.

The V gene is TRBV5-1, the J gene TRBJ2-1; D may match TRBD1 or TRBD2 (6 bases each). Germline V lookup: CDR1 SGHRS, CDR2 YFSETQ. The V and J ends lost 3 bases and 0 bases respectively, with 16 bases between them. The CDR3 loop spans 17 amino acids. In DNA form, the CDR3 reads TGCGCCAGCAGCTCGGGGGCCAGCGGAAGCTCCTACAATGAGCAGTTCTTC. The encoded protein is CASSSGASGSSYNEQFF.

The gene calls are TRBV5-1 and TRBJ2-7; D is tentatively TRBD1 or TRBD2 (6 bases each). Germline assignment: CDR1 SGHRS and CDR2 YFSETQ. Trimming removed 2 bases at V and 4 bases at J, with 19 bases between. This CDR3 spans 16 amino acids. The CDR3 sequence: CASSFDRGGGSYEQYF. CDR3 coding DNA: TGCGCCAGCAGCTTCGACCGTGGAGGGGGGTCGTACGAGCAGTACTTC.

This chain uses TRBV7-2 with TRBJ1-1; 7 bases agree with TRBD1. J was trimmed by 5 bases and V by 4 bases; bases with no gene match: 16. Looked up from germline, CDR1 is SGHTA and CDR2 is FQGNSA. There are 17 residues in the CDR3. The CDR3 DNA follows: TGTGCCAGCAGCTCGCCGGGACAGCTCCTATTAAGGACTGAAGCTTTCTTT. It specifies CASSSPGQLLLRTEAFF.

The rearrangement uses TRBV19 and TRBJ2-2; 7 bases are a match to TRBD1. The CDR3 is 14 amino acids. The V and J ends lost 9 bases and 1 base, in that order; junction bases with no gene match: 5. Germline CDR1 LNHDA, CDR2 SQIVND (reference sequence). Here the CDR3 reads CASTRTGNTGELFF. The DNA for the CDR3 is TGTGCCAGCACAAGGACAGGGAACACCGGGGAGCTGTTTTTT.

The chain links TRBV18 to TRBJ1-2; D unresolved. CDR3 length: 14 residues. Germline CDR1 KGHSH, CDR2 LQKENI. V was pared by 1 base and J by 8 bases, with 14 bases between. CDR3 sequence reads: CASSPQGGDWGYTF. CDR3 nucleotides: TGTGCCAGCTCACCACAGGGCGGTGATTGGGGCTACACCTTC.

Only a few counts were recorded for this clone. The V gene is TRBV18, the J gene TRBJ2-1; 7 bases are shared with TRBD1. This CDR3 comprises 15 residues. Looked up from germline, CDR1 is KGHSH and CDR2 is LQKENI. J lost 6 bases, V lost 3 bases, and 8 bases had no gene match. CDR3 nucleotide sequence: TGTGCCAGCTCACCGAGACAGGGACGAGTCAATGAGCAGTTCTTC. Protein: CASSPRQGRVNEQFF.

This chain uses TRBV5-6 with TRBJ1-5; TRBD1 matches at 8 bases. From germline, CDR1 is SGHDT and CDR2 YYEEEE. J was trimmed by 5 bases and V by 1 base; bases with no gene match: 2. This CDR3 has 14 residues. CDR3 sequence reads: CASSLIQGDQPQHF. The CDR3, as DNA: TGTGCCAGCAGCTTGATACAGGGGGATCAGCCCCAGCATTTT.

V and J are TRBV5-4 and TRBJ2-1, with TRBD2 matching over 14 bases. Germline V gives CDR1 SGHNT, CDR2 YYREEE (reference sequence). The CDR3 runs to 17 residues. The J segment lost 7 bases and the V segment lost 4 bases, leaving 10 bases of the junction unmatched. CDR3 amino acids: CASSLLGLAGVINEQFF. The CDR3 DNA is TGTGCCAGCAGCCTACTGGGACTAGCGGGAGTAATTAATGAGCAGTTCTTC.